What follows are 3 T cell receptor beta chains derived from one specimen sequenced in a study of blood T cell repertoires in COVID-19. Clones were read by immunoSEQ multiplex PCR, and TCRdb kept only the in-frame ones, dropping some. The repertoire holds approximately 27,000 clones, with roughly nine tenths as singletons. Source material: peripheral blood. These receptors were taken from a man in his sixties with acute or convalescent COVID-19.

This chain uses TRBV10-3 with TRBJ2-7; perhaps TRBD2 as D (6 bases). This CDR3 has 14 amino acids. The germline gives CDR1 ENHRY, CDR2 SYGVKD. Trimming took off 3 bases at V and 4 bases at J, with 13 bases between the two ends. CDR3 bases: TGTGCCATCAGTGAAGAGGGAGGATCGTACGAGCAGTACTTC. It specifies CAISEEGGSYEQYF.

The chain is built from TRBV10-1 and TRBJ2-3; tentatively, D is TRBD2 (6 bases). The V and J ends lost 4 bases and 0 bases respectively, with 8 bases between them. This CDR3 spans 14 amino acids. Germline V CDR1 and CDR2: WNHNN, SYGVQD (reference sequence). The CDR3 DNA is TGCGCCAGCAGTGCGCGGGGAAGCACAGATACGCAGTATTTT. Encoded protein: CASSARGSTDTQYF.

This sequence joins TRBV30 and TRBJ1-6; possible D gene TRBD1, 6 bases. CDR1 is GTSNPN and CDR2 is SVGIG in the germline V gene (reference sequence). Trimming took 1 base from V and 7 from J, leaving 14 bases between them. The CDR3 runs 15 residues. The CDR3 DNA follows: TGTGCCTGGAGTGGGGATGGGACACGAAATTCACCCCTCCACTTT. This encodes CAWSGDGTRNSPLHF. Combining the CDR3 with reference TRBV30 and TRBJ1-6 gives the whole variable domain SQTIHQWPATLVQPVGSPLSLECTVEGTSNPNLYWYRQAAGRGLQLLFYSVGIGQISSEVPQNLSASRPQDRQFILSSKKLLLSDSGFYLCAWSGDGTRNSPLHFGNGTRLTVT.